The clone carrying this T cell receptor beta chain was observed a single time. Other DNA sequences from this sample encode an identical CDR3 as well. V dropped 4 bases and J dropped 5 bases, with 17 bases sitting between them. The CDR3 contains 15 residues. In germline, CDR1 is MNHNY, CDR2 SVGAGI (reference sequence). Systemic immunosuppression or autoimmune disease history was grounds to exclude patients. This record comes from a study of OX40 agonist ivuxolimab in advanced cancers. TCRdb's table, derived via immunoSEQ multiplex PCR, lists solely in-frame clones and lacks some. The sample consists of about 64,000 clones, roughly 86% of them appearing once.

V and J are TRBV6-6 and TRBJ2-5, with D maybe TRBD2 (6 bases). The material sequenced was CD4+ or CD8+ T cells sorted from blood, taken in a trial of the OX40 agonist ivuxolimab. The receptor's source is an adult with an advanced solid tumor such as melanoma, head and neck, liver or kidney cancer. The CDR3 DNA reads as TGTGCCAGCAGTTCTCCGGGACTCGGGCAGGAGACCCAGTACTTC. Translating it yields CASSSPGLGQETQYF.